The next 9 T cell receptor beta chains were all read from a single sample in a study of shared clonotypes between healthy human individuals. Sequenced by immunoSEQ multiplex PCR; TCRdb stores in-frame clones only, minus some. The table lists about a million clones, 75% of them singletons, with 1.5% in the top ten. Specimen: memory CD4+ T cells sorted from blood. Subset here: CD45RA-negative fraction. These receptors were collected from a man between 18 and 35 years old in good health.

This clone was seen only once. The rearrangement joins TRBV7-9 to TRBJ2-1; 7 bases map to TRBD2. Germline loops: CDR1 SEHNR, CDR2 FQNEAQ (reference sequence). The CDR3 has 13 amino acids. V was pared by 1 base and J by 10 bases, with 4 bases of the junction left unmatched. The CDR3 loop reads CASSLGGTIEQFF. For the CDR3, the DNA is TGTGCCAGCAGCTTAGGGGGGACTATAGAGCAGTTCTTC.

The chain employs TRBV7-8 and TRBJ1-2, with D tentatively TRBD1 (5 bases). The CDR3 spans 14 residues. CDR1 is SGHVS and CDR2 is FQNEAQ in the germline V gene. The ends were cut back, 5 bases at V and 4 bases at J, with 14 bases in the middle. As DNA, the CDR3 is TGTGCCAGCAGCCTCCTGGGACCCTCCTATGGCTACACCTTC. Residues: CASSLLGPSYGYTF.

This chain uses TRBV30 with TRBJ2-7; TRBD1 might be the D (5 bases). From germline, CDR1 is GTSNPN and CDR2 SVGIG (reference sequence). Trimming pared 3 bases from V and 8 bases from J, leaving 17 bases between. The CDR3 runs 13 residues. CDR3 sequence: CAWSPGQGKKQYF. The CDR3 nucleotides read TGTGCCTGGAGCCCAGGCCAGGGAAAAAAGCAGTACTTC.

The chain is built from TRBV30 and TRBJ2-1; D is unresolved. This CDR3 comprises 14 residues. The V end lost 4 bases, the J end lost 6 bases, and 16 bases lay between the germline ends. Looked up from germline, CDR1 is GTSNPN and CDR2 is SVGIG (reference sequence). DNA for the CDR3: TGTGCCTGGACAAGAGACTCTCGGATCAATGAGCAGTTCTTC. Its protein is CAWTRDSRINEQFF.

This sequence joins TRBV2 and TRBJ2-3; D might be TRBD2 (5 bases). V was trimmed by 8 bases and J by 2 bases, leaving 17 bases between them. The CDR3 runs 15 residues. Germline V gives CDR1 SNHLY, CDR2 FYNNEI. CDR3 DNA: TGTGCCAGCTCCACTGAAAGACTACCCACAGATACGCAGTATTTT. It translates to CASSTERLPTDTQYF.

This clone was seen once. The V gene is TRBV9, the J gene TRBJ1-1, with D perhaps matching TRBD1 (6 bases). The germline CDR1 and CDR2 sequences are SGDLS and YYNGEE. V lost 0 bases and J 6 bases, leaving 18 bases between the germline ends. The CDR3 sequence is 16 residues long. CDR3 DNA sequence: TGTGCCAGCAGCGTAGATGGGGGAGGCCCAGGGGCTGAAGCTTTCTTT. Residues: CASSVDGGGPGAEAFF.

The chain links TRBV25-1 to TRBJ2-3, with 11 bases lining up with TRBD2. There are 14 residues in the CDR3. Germline trimming cut 6 bases from V and 9 bases from J; bases unmatched to any gene: 8. Germline-derived CDR1 and CDR2 are MGHDK and SYGVNS. The CDR3 DNA reads as TGTGCCAGCAGCACCGGGCTAGCGGGAGGAACGCAGTATTTT. Encoded protein: CASSTGLAGGTQYF.

Points on this clone: The sample holds other DNA sequences that translate to the same CDR3. The chain joins TRBV5-6 to TRBJ2-7, with 10 bases that match TRBD1. This CDR3 has 14 residues. V lost 3 bases and J lost 3; bases outside the gene matches: 3. Germline CDR1 reads SGHDT; CDR2 reads YYEEEE. CDR3 loop: CASSWGQGRYEQYF. CDR3 nucleotide sequence: TGTGCCAGCAGCTGGGGACAGGGGCGCTACGAGCAGTACTTC.

The gene calls are TRBV5-1 and TRBJ2-3; D remains unclear. The CDR3 sequence is 15 residues long. Germline V gives CDR1 SGHRS, CDR2 YFSETQ. V lost 0 bases and J lost 2, with 10 bases in between. CDR3 loop: CASSLGSGPTDTQYF. The DNA for the CDR3 is TGCGCCAGCAGCTTGGGGTCAGGCCCCACAGATACGCAGTATTTT. The entire variable domain, with the rest obtained from reference TRBV5-1 and TRBJ2-3, is as follows: KAGVTQTPRYLIKTRGQQVTLSCSPISGHRSVSWYQQTPGQGLQFLFEYFSETQRNKGNFPGRFSGRQFSNSRSEMNVSTLELGDSALYLCASSLGSGPTDTQYFGPGTRLTVL.